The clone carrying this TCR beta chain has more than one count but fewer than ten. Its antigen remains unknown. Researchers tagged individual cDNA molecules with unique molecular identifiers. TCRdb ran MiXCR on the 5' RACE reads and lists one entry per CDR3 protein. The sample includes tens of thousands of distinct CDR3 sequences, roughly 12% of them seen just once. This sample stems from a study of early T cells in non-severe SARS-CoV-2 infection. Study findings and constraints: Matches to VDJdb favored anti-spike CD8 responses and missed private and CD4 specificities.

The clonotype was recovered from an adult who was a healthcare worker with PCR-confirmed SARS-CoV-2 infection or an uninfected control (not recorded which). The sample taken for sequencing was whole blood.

The CDR3 nucleotides read TGTGCCAGCAGCGATCGGGTCGAAAAAACAGGGTGGTACTTC. Its protein is CASSDRVEKTGWYF. This rearrangement joins TRBV6-1 to TRBJ2-4; TRBD1 is a possible D gene (6 bases). This CDR3 is 14 amino acids long. Trimming pared 6 bases from V and 15 bases from J, leaving 24 bases between. Germline CDR1 and CDR2: MNHNS and SASEGT.